This T cell receptor beta chain came from a study of OX40 agonist ivuxolimab in advanced cancers. Study summary: Treatment of patients was with ivuxolimab, an agonistic anti-OX40 (CD134) antibody. People who had prior anti-PD-1, anti-PD-L1 or anti-CTLA-4 therapy could take part, and 35% to 50% had some. Hepatocellular carcinoma, melanoma, renal cell or head and neck cancer affected the dose-escalation patients.

Sequencing used immunoSEQ multiplex PCR; TCRdb keeps in-frame clones, though not all of them. This sample has approximately 25,000 clones, with 70% to 90% found just once. The CDR3 extends over 15 amino acids. In germline, CDR1 is MDHEN, CDR2 SYDVKM. After removal of 1 base from V and 5 bases from J, the junction contained 5 bases not matched to a gene. Specimen: CD4+ or CD8+ T cells sorted from blood, collected in a trial of the OX40 agonist ivuxolimab. V usage is TRBV28 and J usage is TRBJ2-5; 9 nucleotides match TRBD1. This receptor was identified in an adult with an advanced solid tumor such as melanoma, head and neck, liver or kidney cancer. The DNA of the CDR3 is TGTGCCAGCAGTTTATTTGGACAGGGGTTGGAGACCCAGTACTTC. It yields the protein CASSLFGQGLETQYF.